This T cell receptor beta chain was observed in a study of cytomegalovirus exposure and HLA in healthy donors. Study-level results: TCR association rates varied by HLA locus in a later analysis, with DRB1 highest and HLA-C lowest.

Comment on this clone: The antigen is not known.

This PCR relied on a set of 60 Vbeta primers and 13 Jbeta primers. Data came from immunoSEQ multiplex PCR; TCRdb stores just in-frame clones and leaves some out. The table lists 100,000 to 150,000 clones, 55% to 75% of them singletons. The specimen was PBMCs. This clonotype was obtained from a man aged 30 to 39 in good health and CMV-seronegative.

CDR3 loop: CASTLGTGGPSAEAFF. The DNA of the CDR3 is TGTGCCAGCACCCTAGGGACAGGGGGACCCTCGGCTGAAGCTTTCTTT. This chain links TRBV5-4 with TRBJ1-1, with 11 bases identical to TRBD1. Germline values: CDR1 SGHNT, CDR2 YYREEE (reference sequence). The junction had 13 bases not matched to a gene; V was cut back by 6 bases and J by 6 bases. CDR3 length: 16 residues. The whole variable domain, remainder taken from reference TRBV5-4 and TRBJ1-1, is ETGVTQSPTHLIKTRGQQVTLRCSSQSGHNTVSWYQQALGQGPQFIFQYYREEENGRGNFPPRFSGLQFPNYSSELNVNALELDDSALYLCASTLGTGGPSAEAFFGQGTRLTVV.